Presented here are 4 T cell receptor beta chains from one specimen sequenced in a study of blood T cell repertoires in COVID-19. Only in-frame clones appear in the TCRdb table, and some are missing; sequencing was by immunoSEQ multiplex PCR. The top ten hold 50% to 65% of the sample, which has some 25,000 clones, 65% to 85% seen once. The specimen sequenced was peripheral blood. The receptor set was obtained from a man over 45 with active or convalescent COVID-19.

The rearrangement joins TRBV2 to TRBJ1-1; no clear D. This CDR3 has 13 amino acids. V was clipped by 4 bases and J by 5 bases, with 11 bases between them. Germline lookup yields CDR1 SNHLY and CDR2 FYNNEI. In DNA, the CDR3 is TGTGCCAGCAGTGTTAGCTATAATACTGAAGCTTTCTTT. Translation: CASSVSYNTEAFF.

This clone was seen more than once but under ten times. The J gene is TRBJ1-5, the V gene TRBV2; D might be TRBD1 (5 bases). This CDR3 contains 13 residues. Trimming left V 6 bases short and J 7 bases short, with 13 bases between. Germline V gene sequence: CDR1 SNHLY, CDR2 FYNNEI. The CDR3 region is CASRGPEGQPQHF. Here the CDR3 DNA reads TGTGCCAGCAGGGGACCGGAGGGACAGCCCCAGCATTTT.

V and J are TRBV11-2 and TRBJ2-5, with D uncertain. Trimming took off 0 bases at V and 4 bases at J, with 12 bases between the two ends. The CDR3 spans 15 residues. Germline loops: CDR1 SGHAT, CDR2 FQNNGV. The DNA for the CDR3 is TGTGCCAGCAGCTTAGAGTTCGGCCAGCGAGAGACCCAGTACTTC. It encodes CASSLEFGQRETQYF.

The chain carries TRBV7-2 and TRBJ1-5, with 11 bases fitting TRBD1. CDR3 length: 18 residues. The ends lost 2 bases at V and 5 bases at J; junction bases unmatched: 11. In germline, CDR1 is SGHTA, CDR2 FQGNSA. The CDR3 DNA sequence: TGTGCCAGCAGCTTATTTATCATGGGACAGGGGGGTCATCAGCCCCAGCATTTT. Its translation: CASSLFIMGQGGHQPQHF.